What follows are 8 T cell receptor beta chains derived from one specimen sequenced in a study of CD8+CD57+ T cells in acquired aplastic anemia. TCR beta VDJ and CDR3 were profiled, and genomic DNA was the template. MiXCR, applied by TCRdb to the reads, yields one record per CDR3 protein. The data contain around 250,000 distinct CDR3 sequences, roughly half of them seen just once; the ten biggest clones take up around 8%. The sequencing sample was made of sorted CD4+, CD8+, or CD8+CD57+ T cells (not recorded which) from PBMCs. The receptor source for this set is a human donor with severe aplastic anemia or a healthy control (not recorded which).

The CDR3 loop reads CASSQDHEGEQFF. CDR3 coding DNA: TGCGCCAGCAGCCAAGATCATGAGGGTGAGCAGTTCTTC. J is TRBJ2-1 and V is TRBV4-1, with a tentative D call TRBD2 (5 bases). This CDR3 spans 13 amino acids. V lost 0 bases to trimming and J lost 9 bases, with 9 bases between them. Germline V gives CDR1 MGHRA, CDR2 YSYEKL.

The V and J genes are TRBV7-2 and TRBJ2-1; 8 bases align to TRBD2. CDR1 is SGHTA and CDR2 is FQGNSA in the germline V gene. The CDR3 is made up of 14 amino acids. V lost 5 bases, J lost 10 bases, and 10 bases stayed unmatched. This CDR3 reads CASSARTSLWEQFF. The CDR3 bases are TGTGCCAGCAGCGCTCGGACTAGCCTTTGGGAGCAGTTCTTC.

CDR3 nucleotides: TGTGCCAGCAGGCCACTGGGACAGGGCTCCTACGAGCAGTACTTC. It is translated as CASRPLGQGSYEQYF. The chain is built from TRBV6-2 or TRBV6-3 and TRBJ2-7, with TRBD1 matching 9 bases. The CDR3 has 15 residues. Germline assignment: CDR1 MNHEY and CDR2 SVGEGT. V trimming: 6 bases; J trimming: 0 bases; junction bases outside the gene matches: 6.

The DNA of the CDR3 is TGTGCCAGCAGTAAACAGGGGACCACTGAAGCTTTCTTT. This gives the protein CASSKQGTTEAFF. This chain links TRBV6-5 with TRBJ1-1; 7 bases are shared with TRBD1. J lost 4 bases, V lost 5 bases, and 4 bases had no gene match. The CDR3 extends over 13 amino acids. The germline CDR1 and CDR2 sequences are MNHEY and SVGAGI.

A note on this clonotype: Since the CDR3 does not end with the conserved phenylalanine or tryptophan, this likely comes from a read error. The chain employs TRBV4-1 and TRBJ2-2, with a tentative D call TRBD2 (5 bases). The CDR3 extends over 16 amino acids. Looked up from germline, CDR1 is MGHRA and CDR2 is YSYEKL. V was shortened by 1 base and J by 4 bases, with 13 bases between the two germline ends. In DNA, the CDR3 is TGCGCCAGCAGCCAAGTTGAGGCGGCGGGCACCGGGGAGCTGTTTCTT. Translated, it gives CASSQVEAAGTGELFL.

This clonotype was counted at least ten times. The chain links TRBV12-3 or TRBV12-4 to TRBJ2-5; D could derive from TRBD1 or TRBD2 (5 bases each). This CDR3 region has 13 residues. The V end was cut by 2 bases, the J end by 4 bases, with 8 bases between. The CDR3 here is CASSLSGTETQYF. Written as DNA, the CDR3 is TGTGCCAGCAGTTTATCCGGGACAGAGACCCAGTACTTC.

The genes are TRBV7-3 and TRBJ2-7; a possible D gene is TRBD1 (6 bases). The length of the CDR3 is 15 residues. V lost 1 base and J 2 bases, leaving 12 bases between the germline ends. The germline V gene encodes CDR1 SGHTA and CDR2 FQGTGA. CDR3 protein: CASSLMGGQPYEQYF. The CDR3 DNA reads TGTGCCAGCAGCTTAATGGGTGGACAGCCCTACGAGCAGTACTTC.

In DNA form, the CDR3 reads TGCAGTGCTCAACAAGGAGGAAGCACAGATACGCAGTATTTT. Translating gives CSAQQGGSTDTQYF. The chain couples TRBV20-1 to TRBJ2-3; perhaps TRBD2 as D (5 bases). With 5 bases removed from V and 0 bases from J, the gap between germline ends came to 12 bases. CDR3 size: 14 residues. The germline V gene has CDR1 DFQATT and CDR2 SNEGSKA (reference sequence).